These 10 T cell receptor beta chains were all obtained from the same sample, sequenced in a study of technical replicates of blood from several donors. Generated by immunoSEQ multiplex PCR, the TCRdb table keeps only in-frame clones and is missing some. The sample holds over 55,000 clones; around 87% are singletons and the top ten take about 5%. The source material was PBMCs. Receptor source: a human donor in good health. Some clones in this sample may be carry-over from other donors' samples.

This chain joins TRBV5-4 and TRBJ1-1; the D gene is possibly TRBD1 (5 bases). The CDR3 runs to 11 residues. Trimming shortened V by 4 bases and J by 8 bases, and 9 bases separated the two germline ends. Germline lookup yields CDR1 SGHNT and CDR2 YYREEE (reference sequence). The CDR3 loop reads CASSVTGEAFF. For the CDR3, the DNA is TGTGCCAGCAGCGTCACAGGCGAAGCTTTCTTT.

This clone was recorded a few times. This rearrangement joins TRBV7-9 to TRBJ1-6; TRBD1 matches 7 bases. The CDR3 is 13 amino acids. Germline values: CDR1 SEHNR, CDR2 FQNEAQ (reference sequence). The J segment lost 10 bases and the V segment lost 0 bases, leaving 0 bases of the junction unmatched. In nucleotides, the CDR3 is TGTGCCAGCAGCTTAGCGACAGGGTCACCCCTCCACTTT. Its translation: CASSLATGSPLHF.

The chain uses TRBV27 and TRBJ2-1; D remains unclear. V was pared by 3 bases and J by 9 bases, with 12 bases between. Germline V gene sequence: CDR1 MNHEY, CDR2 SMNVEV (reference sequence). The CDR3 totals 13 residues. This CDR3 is CASSFQAIGEQFF. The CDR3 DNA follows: TGTGCCAGCAGTTTTCAGGCTATCGGTGAGCAGTTCTTC.

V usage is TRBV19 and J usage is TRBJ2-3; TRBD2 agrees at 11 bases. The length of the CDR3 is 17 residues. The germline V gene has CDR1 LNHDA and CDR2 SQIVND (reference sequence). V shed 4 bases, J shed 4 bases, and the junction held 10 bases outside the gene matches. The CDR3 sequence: CASSTPGLAGGADTQYF. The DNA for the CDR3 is TGTGCCAGTAGTACTCCAGGACTAGCGGGTGGAGCAGATACGCAGTATTTT.

CDR3 protein: CASNNLADTQYF. The CDR3 DNA is TGTGCCAGCAACAACTTAGCGGATACGCAGTATTTT. The chain links TRBV9 to TRBJ2-3; a possible D gene is TRBD2 (5 bases). Trimming took off 6 bases at V and 6 bases at J, with 11 bases between the two ends. CDR1 is SGDLS and CDR2 is YYNGEE in the germline V gene. The length of the CDR3 is 12 residues.

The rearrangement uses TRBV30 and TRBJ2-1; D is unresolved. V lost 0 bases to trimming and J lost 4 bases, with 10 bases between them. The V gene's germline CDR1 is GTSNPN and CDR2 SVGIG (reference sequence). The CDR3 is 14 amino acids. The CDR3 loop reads CAWSVGPGYNEQFF. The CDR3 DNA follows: TGTGCCTGGAGTGTTGGTCCGGGTTACAATGAGCAGTTCTTC.

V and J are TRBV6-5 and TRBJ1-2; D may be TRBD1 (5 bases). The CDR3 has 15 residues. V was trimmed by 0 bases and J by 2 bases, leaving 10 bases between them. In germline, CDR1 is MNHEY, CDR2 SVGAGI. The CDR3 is CASSYSMQGNYGYTF. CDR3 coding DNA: TGTGCCAGCAGTTACTCGATGCAGGGAAACTATGGCTACACCTTC.

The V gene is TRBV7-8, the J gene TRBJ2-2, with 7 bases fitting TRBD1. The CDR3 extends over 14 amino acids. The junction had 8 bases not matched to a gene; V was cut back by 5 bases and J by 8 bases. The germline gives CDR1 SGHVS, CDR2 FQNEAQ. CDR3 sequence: CASSLRDRLGELFF. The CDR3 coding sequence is TGTGCCAGCAGCCTCCGGGACAGATTAGGGGAGCTGTTTTTT. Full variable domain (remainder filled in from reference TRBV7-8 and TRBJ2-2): GAGVSQSPRYKVAKRGQDVALRCDPISGHVSLFWYQQALGQGPEFLTYFQNEAQLDKSGLPSDRFFAERPEGSVSTLKIQRTQQEDSAVYLCASSLRDRLGELFFGEGSRLTVL.

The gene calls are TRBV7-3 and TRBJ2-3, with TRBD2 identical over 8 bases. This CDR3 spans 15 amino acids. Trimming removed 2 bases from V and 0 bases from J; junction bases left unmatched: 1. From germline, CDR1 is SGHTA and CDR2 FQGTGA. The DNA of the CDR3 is TGTGCCAGCAGCTTAGCTAGCGGGAGCACAGATACGCAGTATTTT. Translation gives CASSLASGSTDTQYF.

The DNA of the CDR3 is TGTGCCAGCAGTTTCGGACAGGGGGGCGGTCAGCCCCAGCATTTT. This encodes CASSFGQGGGQPQHF. The chain couples TRBV6-1 to TRBJ1-5; the match to TRBD1 covers 10 bases. V dropped 5 bases and J dropped 6; count of bases not matched to a gene: 7. This CDR3 comprises 15 residues. Per germline, CDR1 MNHNS and CDR2 SASEGT.